What follows are 28 T cell receptor beta chains derived from one specimen sequenced in a study of pediatric ulcerative colitis. The rectum was sampled with one to two pinch biopsies at colonoscopy. The data were produced by immunoSEQ multiplex PCR, yet TCRdb's version contains in-frame clones alone and is incomplete. The repertoire consists of 20,000 to 25,000 clones, with around 69% occurring once and the leading ten covering around 15%. Sequenced material: gut tissue. These receptors came from a boy between 10 and 17 years old with severe ulcerative colitis.

This clone was counted between two and nine times. The chain joins TRBV7-9 to TRBJ2-5, with D maybe TRBD2 (6 bases). Trimming removed 5 bases at V and 10 bases at J, with 17 bases between. Germline V gene lookup returns CDR1 SEHNR and CDR2 FQNEAQ (reference sequence). CDR3 length: 13 amino acids. The CDR3 here is CASSQTSGDGQYF. CDR3 bases: TGTGCCAGCAGCCAAACTTCGGGAGACGGCCAGTACTTC. The variable domain in full, completed from reference TRBV7-9 and TRBJ2-5, reads DTGVSQNPRHKITKRGQNVTFRCDPISEHNRLYWYRQTLGQGPEFLTYFQNEAQLEKSRLLSDRFSAERPKGSFSTLEIQRTEQGDSAMYLCASSQTSGDGQYFGPGTRLLVL.

The rearrangement uses TRBV10-1 and TRBJ1-2; 7 bases align to TRBD1. Germline values: CDR1 WNHNN, CDR2 SYGVQD (reference sequence). J was trimmed by 4 bases and V by 2 bases; bases with no gene match: 10. The CDR3 spans 16 residues. The CDR3 sequence: CASSETLGQSIYGYTF. CDR3 nucleotide sequence: TGCGCCAGCAGTGAGACCCTGGGACAGTCGATCTATGGCTACACCTTC.

The chain carries TRBV7-2 and TRBJ2-3, with D hard to call. The CDR3 is made up of 13 amino acids. Germline CDR1 is SGHTA and CDR2 is FQGNSA. V was trimmed by 2 bases and J by 7 bases, leaving 10 bases between them. This CDR3 is CASSLTPPYTQYF. The CDR3 nucleotides are TGTGCCAGCAGCTTAACTCCACCTTATACGCAGTATTTT.

The gene calls are TRBV5-5 and TRBJ1-2, with D unclear. The V end was cut by 2 bases, the J end by 4 bases, with 12 bases between. The CDR3 spans 14 residues. Germline values: CDR1 SGHKS, CDR2 YYEKEE (reference sequence). The CDR3 nucleotides read TGTGCCAGCAGCTTCCGGGTGTTAGGCTATGGCTACACCTTC. Translating it yields CASSFRVLGYGYTF.

The chain is built from TRBV4-3 and TRBJ2-6; D call uncertain. This CDR3 contains 15 residues. Between the trimmed V and J ends, which lost 4 bases and 0 bases, there was a span of 7 bases. CDR1 and CDR2 from the germline V gene are LGHNA and YSLEER. The CDR3 nucleotides are TGCGCCAGCAGCCCGGAAAGCTCTGGGGCCAACGTCCTGACTTTC. It specifies CASSPESSGANVLTF.

V gene TRBV5-8 combines with J gene TRBJ1-4; D is unresolved. This CDR3 is built from 17 residues. Germline loops: CDR1 SGHTS, CDR2 YDEGEE. Deletions cut 6 bases from V and 0 bases from J, with 18 bases between. CDR3 protein: CASTQLTTVATNEKLFF. DNA for the CDR3: TGTGCCAGCACACAACTCACGACCGTCGCAACTAATGAAAAACTGTTTTTT.

Turning to this clone: Its ends do not fully match the called genes, so a read error is possible. V usage is TRBV6-5 and J usage is TRBJ2-3, with D possibly being TRBD2 (5 bases). From germline, CDR1 is MNHEY and CDR2 SVGAGI. The CDR3 totals 15 residues. The CDR3 nucleotides are TGTGCCAGCAGTCCGGACGGGTCTAGCACAGATGCGCAGTATTTT. Translated, it gives CASSPDGSSTDAQYF.

The genes are TRBV5-1 and TRBJ1-1; D gene uncertain. Trimming removed 4 bases from V and 2 bases from J, with 6 bases in between. The CDR3 is 12 amino acids. The V gene's germline CDR1 is SGHRS and CDR2 YFSETQ. The CDR3 bases are TGCGCCAGCAGCAGAGATAACACTGAAGCTTTCTTT. Translating gives CASSRDNTEAFF.

Turning to this clone: Other DNA sequences within the sample encode an identical CDR3. J is TRBJ2-1 and V is TRBV2; D remains unclear. The germline CDR1 and CDR2 sequences are SNHLY and FYNNEI. Trimming pared 8 bases from V and 0 bases from J, leaving 14 bases between. The CDR3 covers 15 residues. The CDR3 DNA is TGTGCCAGCTCCCTGGCTTTGAGCTCCTACAATGAGCAGTTCTTC. Translation: CASSLALSSYNEQFF.

A single count supports this clone. The J gene is TRBJ1-1, the V gene TRBV4-1; 11 bases are shared with TRBD1. The CDR3 spans 18 residues. Trimming cost V 0 bases and J 0 bases; bases outside gene matches: 6. CDR1 and CDR2 (germline): MGHRA, YSYEKL. The CDR3, as DNA: TGCGCCAGCAGCCAAGATCCCGGGACAGGGGGGGTGAACACTGAAGCTTTCTTT. Amino acids: CASSQDPGTGGVNTEAFF.

The chain is built from TRBV6-1 and TRBJ2-1, with D tentatively TRBD1 (6 bases). CDR1 and CDR2 (germline): MNHNS, SASEGT. Trimming took off 5 bases at V and 6 bases at J, with 17 bases between the two ends. There are 15 residues in the CDR3. CDR3 DNA: TGTGCCAGCAGTCCCAAAGTGGGGACAATCAATGAGCAGTTCTTC. Translating gives CASSPKVGTINEQFF.

The chain recombines TRBV7-7 with TRBJ2-7; 10 nucleotides line up with TRBD1. The CDR3 has 13 residues. From germline, CDR1 is SSHAT and CDR2 FNYEAQ (reference sequence). The V gene end was trimmed by 5 bases and the J gene end by 4 bases; junction bases not matched to a gene: 2. The CDR3 DNA reads as TGTGCCAGCAGCCGGGACAGGGGTTACGAGCAGTACTTC. It specifies CASSRDRGYEQYF.

V gene TRBV19 combines with J gene TRBJ2-5; the D gene is possibly TRBD2 (6 bases). Deletions cut 4 bases from V and 1 base from J, with 10 bases between. Germline V gene lookup returns CDR1 LNHDA and CDR2 SQIVND (reference sequence). The CDR3 is 14 residues long. The CDR3 sequence: CASSTGLPQETQYF. The CDR3 DNA follows: TGTGCCAGTAGTACGGGACTGCCCCAAGAGACCCAGTACTTC. The whole variable domain, remainder taken from reference TRBV19 and TRBJ2-5, is DGGITQSPKYLFRKEGQNVTLSCEQNLNHDAMYWYRQDPGQGLRLIYYSQIVNDFQKGDIAEGYSVSREKKESFPLTVTSAQKNPTAFYLCASSTGLPQETQYFGPGTRLLVL.

This clone was counted a few times. The chain employs TRBV5-4 and TRBJ2-3; D gene ambiguous. Germline V CDR1 and CDR2: SGHNT, YYREEE (reference sequence). This CDR3 is 15 amino acids long. Trimming took 4 bases from V and 4 from J, leaving 16 bases between them. The CDR3 protein is CASSQNVRSADTQYF. In DNA, the CDR3 is TGTGCCAGCAGCCAAAACGTTCGGTCTGCAGATACGCAGTATTTT.

This chain uses TRBV6-5 with TRBJ2-7; 8 bases align to TRBD1. The CDR3 is made up of 15 amino acids. V lost 2 bases, J lost 3 bases, and 6 bases stayed unmatched. Germline V lookup: CDR1 MNHEY, CDR2 SVGAGI. DNA of the CDR3: TGTGCCAGCAGTTACCCGGCAGGGGGCTTCTACGAGCAGTACTTC. Its protein is CASSYPAGGFYEQYF.

This rearrangement joins TRBV30 to TRBJ2-3; tentative D call: TRBD2 (7 bases). Germline assignment: CDR1 GTSNPN and CDR2 SVGIG (reference sequence). V gave up 3 bases and J gave up 2 bases, with 15 bases separating them. The CDR3 extends over 15 amino acids. The CDR3 DNA reads TGTGCCTGGAGGATTGGGGGGGGCTACACAGATACGCAGTATTTT. It translates to CAWRIGGGYTDTQYF. The variable domain in full, with the rest retrieved from reference TRBV30 and TRBJ2-3, is SQTIHQWPATLVQPVGSPLSLECTVEGTSNPNLYWYRQAAGRGLQLLFYSVGIGQISSEVPQNLSASRPQDRQFILSSKKLLLSDSGFYLCAWRIGGGYTDTQYFGPGTRLTVL.

V is TRBV10-1 and J is TRBJ1-1, with TRBD1 matching 7 bases. This CDR3 contains 14 residues. The germline V gene has CDR1 WNHNN and CDR2 SYGVQD (reference sequence). V lost 0 bases and J lost 9; bases outside the gene matches: 7. The CDR3 sequence: CASSESTGSVKAFF. DNA of the CDR3: TGCGCCAGCAGTGAGTCGACAGGGTCGGTTAAAGCTTTCTTT.

The chain uses TRBV19 and TRBJ1-5; D unclear. The V gene lost 5 bases and the J gene lost 1 base, with 9 bases spanning the gap. The CDR3 has 14 amino acids. Germline assignment: CDR1 LNHDA and CDR2 SQIVND (reference sequence). The CDR3 region is CASSFHASNQPQHF. The CDR3 coding sequence is TGTGCCAGTAGTTTCCACGCAAGCAATCAGCCCCAGCATTTT.

The V and J genes are TRBV7-2 and TRBJ2-2; 8 bases are a match to TRBD2. The V segment lost 4 bases and the J segment 4 bases; nucleotides outside the gene matches: 5. Germline CDR1 is SGHTA and CDR2 is FQGNSA. The CDR3 totals 15 residues. In DNA, the CDR3 is TGTGCCAGCAGCTCTAAGCGGGGGAGCACCGGGGAGCTGTTTTTT. Protein product: CASSSKRGSTGELFF.

V usage is TRBV5-4 and J usage is TRBJ2-7; 8 bases align to TRBD1. The length of the CDR3 is 13 residues. CDR1 and CDR2 from the germline V gene are SGHNT and YYREEE (reference sequence). The junction had 10 bases not matched to a gene; V was cut back by 7 bases and J by 7 bases. CDR3 in DNA: TGTGCCAGCCGGGACAGGTTAAAGGGGGAGCAGTACTTC. It is translated as CASRDRLKGEQYF. Variable domain in full (rest from reference TRBV5-4 and TRBJ2-7): ETGVTQSPTHLIKTRGQQVTLRCSSQSGHNTVSWYQQALGQGPQFIFQYYREEENGRGNFPPRFSGLQFPNYSSELNVNALELDDSALYLCASRDRLKGEQYFGPGTRLTVT.

The chain links TRBV10-3 to TRBJ1-2; weak D call: TRBD1 (5 bases). CDR1 and CDR2 (germline): ENHRY, SYGVKD. CDR3 length: 15 amino acids. The V and J ends lost 6 bases and 5 bases respectively, with 19 bases between them. CDR3 protein: CAISLQVPPGYGYTF. The DNA for the CDR3 is TGTGCCATCAGCCTACAGGTACCTCCTGGGTATGGCTACACCTTC.

The chain combines TRBV7-6 with TRBJ1-1; TRBD1 is a possible D gene (5 bases). CDR1 and CDR2 from the germline V gene are SGHVS and FNYEAQ. Trimming stripped 5 bases from V and 7 bases from J, with 14 bases between. The CDR3 length is 13 residues. In DNA form, the CDR3 reads TGTGCCAGCAGCCTCTCGCGTCAGGGTGAAGCTTTCTTT. It is translated as CASSLSRQGEAFF. Drawing the rest from reference TRBV7-6 and TRBJ1-1, the complete variable domain is GAGVSQSPRYKVTKRGQDVALRCDPISGHVSLYWYRQALGQGPEFLTYFNYEAQQDKSGLPNDRFSAERPEGSISTLTIQRTEQRDSAMYRCASSLSRQGEAFFGQGTRLTVV.

V usage is TRBV9 and J usage is TRBJ1-2; 10 nucleotides line up with TRBD1. The junction had 8 bases not matched to a gene; V was cut back by 4 bases and J by 11 bases. The CDR3 is 13 residues long. The germline CDR1 and CDR2 sequences are SGDLS and YYNGEE. The CDR3 sequence: CASSRQGALEYTF. For the CDR3, the DNA is TGTGCCAGCAGCAGACAGGGGGCCCTGGAGTACACCTTC. The full variable domain, rest sourced from reference TRBV9 and TRBJ1-2, is DSGVTQTPKHLITATGQRVTLRCSPRSGDLSVYWYQQSLDQGLQFLIQYYNGEERAKGNILERFSAQQFPDLHSELNLSSLELGDSALYFCASSRQGALEYTFGSGTRLTVV.

V is TRBV7-9 and J is TRBJ2-1, with TRBD2 matching over 8 bases. Germline assignment: CDR1 SEHNR and CDR2 FQNEAQ (reference sequence). The CDR3 covers 14 residues. After removal of 5 bases from V and 10 bases from J, the junction contained 10 bases not matched to a gene. CDR3: CASSGAAGGREQFF. In DNA, the CDR3 is TGTGCCAGCAGCGGCGCGGCGGGGGGACGAGAGCAGTTCTTC.

The genes are TRBV5-4 and TRBJ1-2; 9 nucleotides agree with TRBD1. CDR1 and CDR2 (germline): SGHNT, YYREEE (reference sequence). The CDR3 is 15 residues long. V trimming: 4 bases; J trimming: 2 bases; junction bases outside the gene matches: 6. The CDR3 DNA is TGTGCCAGCAGCCCAGGCGGGACAGGGAACTATGGCTACACCTTC. As protein: CASSPGGTGNYGYTF.

V gene TRBV5-8 combines with J gene TRBJ1-1, with TRBD1 identical over 7 bases. This CDR3 contains 15 residues. After removal of 4 bases from V and 1 base from J, the junction contained 7 bases not matched to a gene. Germline V gene data show CDR1 as SGHTS and CDR2 as YDEGEE. CDR3 coding DNA: TGTGCCAGCAGCGAGACGGACAGGCCGAACACTGAAGCTTTCTTT. Translation gives CASSETDRPNTEAFF.

The chain has TRBV11-2 and TRBJ1-2; D remains unclear. CDR3 length: 14 amino acids. Trimming removed 2 bases at V and 7 bases at J, with 14 bases between. Germline V gene data show CDR1 as SGHAT and CDR2 as FQNNGV. In nucleotides, the CDR3 is TGTGCCAGCAGCTTAAACCAGGTTTCTCGTGGCTACACCTTC. It encodes CASSLNQVSRGYTF.

This chain joins TRBV15 and TRBJ1-6; 7 bases agree with TRBD1. The CDR3 extends over 17 amino acids. Germline V gene lookup returns CDR1 LNHNV and CDR2 YYDKDF (reference sequence). V was clipped by 0 bases and J by 6 bases; unmatched bases: 8. DNA of the CDR3: TGTGCCACCAGCAGAGATAATCAGGGGGTTTTTAATTCACCCCTCCACTTT. Its translation: CATSRDNQGVFNSPLHF.